This TCR beta chain was identified during a study of blood T cell repertoires in COVID-19 (dated by TCRdb to between 2020 and 2021). Regarding the study in general: Samples covering the acute and convalescent phases of COVID-19 were provided by collaborators in the United States, Italy and Spain. The prospective study material was composed of cDNA or gDNA derived from T cells, B-cell-depleted T cells, or PBMCs. The dataset comprised deeply sampled blood TCRbeta repertoires from subjects exposed to, actively infected with, or recovered from COVID-19. The repertoires were released in a freely available public database intended as a resource for research on the immune response to SARS-CoV-2. The samples were drawn from the first 160 participants of the ongoing ImmuneRACE study and from 1,254 subjects provided by 6 global collaborators. Sample metadata almost always included a de-identified subject ID, COVID-19 status, age in years and sex. HLA class I and class II types, where available, came from metadata supplied by the sample provider rather than from assay-based typing.

The immunoSEQ Assay, a bias-controlled multiplex PCR, was used to amplify TCRbeta CDR3 regions from genomic DNA. The authors processed their data as follows. Nucleated cell counts per sample were estimated from amplification of reference gene primers within the assay. To quantify the absolute abundance of each unique TCRbeta CDR3 rearrangement, sequence reads were collapsed and filtered. For each sample, productive Simpson clonality was calculated by taking the square root of Simpson's diversity index across productive rearrangements. In TCRdb, the immuneACCESS table is reduced to in-frame sequences with V and J assigned. These tables do not hold every clone; where another copy was compared, an unresolved V gene accounts for under half, and the others remain unexplained. V and J calls and clone size are copied from that table; D and trimming were computed from the DNA. The sample table shows tens of thousands of clones, and around nine tenths are seen once. The biggest ten clones account for roughly 4.5% of the sample.

Whole blood was collected in K2EDTA tubes by collaborating institutions according to the institutions' own protocols. Collaborator samples were shipped for TCRbeta analysis as frozen whole blood, isolated PBMCs, or DNA extracted from either sample type. This clone showed up just a few times. This clone's antigen is unknown. No base-level quality is on record; no much larger clone is a single base apart. Findings and caveats that apply to the study as a whole: Clinical and demographic metadata were provided uncurated, with the amount varying by source and participant.

Taken from the germline V gene, the CDR1 and CDR2 loops are LGHNA and YNFKEQ. Trimming costs V 1 base and J 0 bases, and their ends lie 6 bases apart. Including the terminal cysteine and phenylalanine, the CDR3 comprises 15 residues. The read is trimmed to its CDR3 DNA, 45 bases read in frame from base 1. The V and J segments used are TRBV4-2 and TRBJ2-2; the D gene lacks a confident call. The sequencing input was peripheral blood. This receptor was identified in a woman in her 70s with active COVID-19. The DNA sequence is given as TGTGCCAGCAGCCAAGGGCCCGCGAACACCGGGGAGCTGTTTTTT. Translated, this gives CASSQGPANTGELFF.